These T cell receptor beta chains were read from a single sample in a study of cytomegalovirus exposure and HLA in healthy donors. Here immunoSEQ multiplex PCR was the method, and the copy in TCRdb shows in-frame clones only, minus some. The sample lists some 120,000 clones, about 79% seen once, with roughly 2% in the top ten. Sequenced sample: PBMCs. These receptors originate from a man between 18 and 35 years old in good health and CMV-seronegative. Each CDR3 is given with its conserved first and last residue. A D gene is named only where the DNA matches it firmly. Clone size is not always given. Where it is, it says once, few, many or a class for expanded clones.

clone_size | d_call | cdr3_length | j_call | v_call | cdr3_nt | cdr3_aa
- | TRBD1 | 18 | TRBJ2-6 | TRBV13 | TGTGCCAGCAACCACGGGACAGGGATACACTCTGGGGCCAACGTCCTGACTTTC | CASNHGTGIHSGANVLTF
- | TRBD1 | 16 | TRBJ1-4 | TRBV5-1 | TGCGCCAGCAGCTTGGGACAGGGGGCTGTACAGGAAAAACTGTTTTTT | CASSLGQGAVQEKLFF
- | - | 13 | TRBJ1-1 | TRBV7-9 | TGTGCCAGCAGCTTAACGACAAACACTGAAGCTTTCTTT | CASSLTTNTEAFF
- | - | 18 | TRBJ1-4 | TRBV7-8 | TGTGCCAGCAGCTTAGCGCTGTCTTTACGGGGGGTTGAGGAAAAACTGTTTTTT | CASSLALSLRGVEEKLFF
- | - | 15 | TRBJ1-5 | TRBV2 | TGTGCCAGCAGTGAACAGGGGATAGTAGGTCAGCCCCAGCATTTT | CASSEQGIVGQPQHF
- | - | 13 | TRBJ1-5 | TRBV30 | TGTGCCTGGTCTCGCGGGAGCAATCAGCCCCAGCATTTT | CAWSRGSNQPQHF
- | - | 15 | TRBJ2-7 | TRBV30 | TGTGCCTGGAGGAGGGAAGTACTTAGGGGGGGCGAGCAGTACTTC | CAWRREVLRGGEQYF
few | - | 13 | TRBJ1-1 | TRBV14 | TGTGCCAGCAGCCAAGAGGTGAGGGTTGAAGCTTTCTTT | CASSQEVRVEAFF
- | - | 15 | TRBJ1-1 | TRBV18 | TGTGCCAGCTCATCGTCACAGGCGGTGAACACTGAAGCTTTCTTT | CASSSSQAVNTEAFF
few | - | 16 | TRBJ2-7 | TRBV7-2 | TGTGCCAGCACCCCCACCTCTGGGACATACCCTCGGGAGCAGTACTTC | CASTPTSGTYPREQYF
- | TRBD2 | 22 | TRBJ2-7 | TRBV9 | TGTGCCAGCAGCGTTCTCAAAGCGAAGGGACTACGGCCAGCACACAACGATGGCGAGCAGTACTTC | CASSVLKAKGLRPAHNDGEQYF
- | - | 14 | TRBJ2-1 | TRBV9 | TGTGCCAGCAGCGACCACCAGACCTACAATGAGCAGTTCTTC | CASSDHQTYNEQFF
- | TRBD1 | 12 | TRBJ2-7 | TRBV27 | TGTGCCAGCAGGCTAGACAGGGGCGAGCAGTACTTC | CASRLDRGEQYF
- | - | 12 | TRBJ2-7 | TRBV11-3 | TGTGCCAGCAGCTTGGCCCCGGGAGAGCAGTACTTC | CASSLAPGEQYF
few | - | 14 | TRBJ1-2 | TRBV29-1 | TGCAGCGTTGATCTGGCGGAGACTAACTATGGCTACACCTTC | CSVDLAETNYGYTF
- | - | 13 | TRBJ1-1 | TRBV29-1 | TGCAGCGTTGACAGGGGTATGAACACTGAAGCTTTCTTT | CSVDRGMNTEAFF
- | - | 13 | TRBJ1-1 | TRBV28 | TGTGCCAGCAGTTTAGCACAGAACACTGAAGCTTTCTTT | CASSLAQNTEAFF
- | - | 18 | TRBJ2-1 | TRBV9 | TGTGCCAGCAGCGTAGGAATGCCGAGCGGAAAAAACTACAATGAGCAGTTCTTC | CASSVGMPSGKNYNEQFF
- | TRBD1 | 15 | TRBJ1-1 | TRBV9 | TGTGCCAGCAGCGTAGTAGGGACAGGGAATATGGAAGCTTTCTTT | CASSVVGTGNMEAFF
- | - | 15 | TRBJ1-5 | TRBV19 | TGTGCCAGTAGCGTGGCCCAGGGGATCAATCAGCCCCAGCATTTT | CASSVAQGINQPQHF
- | TRBD1 | 14 | TRBJ2-4 | TRBV6-5 | TGTGCCAGCAGCCTCCGGCAGGGGGCTTACATTCAGTACTTC | CASSLRQGAYIQYF
once | - | 14 | TRBJ2-2 | TRBV30 | TGTGCCTGGAGGACAACCCCGAACACCGGGGAGCTGTTTTTT | CAWRTTPNTGELFF
- | - | 13 | TRBJ1-1 | TRBV6-5 | TGTGCCAGCAGTCCCGGAGGGGCGGTTGAAGCTTTCTTT | CASSPGGAVEAFF
- | - | 14 | TRBJ2-5 | TRBV6-5 | TGTGCCAGCGGGGCTCCGGGAGAGGGAGAGACCCAGTACTTC | CASGAPGEGETQYF